This T cell receptor (beta chain) came from a study of blood T cell repertoires in COVID-19. Study overall: From T cells, B-cell-depleted T cells, or PBMCs came the material, which was cDNA or gDNA.

Original processing methods: Reference gene primer amplification yielded estimated nucleated cell counts. Method: immunoSEQ multiplex PCR; TCRdb's copy keeps in-frame clones and lacks some. That table is the source of V, J and clone size, and D and trimming were worked out from the DNA. Of about 140,000 clones in the sample, 75% to 80% were seen once. The length of the CDR3 is 14 residues. Per the germline V gene, CDR1 is MDHEN and CDR2 is SYDVKM. V shed 6 bases and J 5 bases; nucleotides not matched to a gene: 9. A few counts support this clone. The chain combines TRBV28 with TRBJ2-7, with 8 bases lining up with TRBD1. Sequenced material: peripheral blood. This clonotype originated in a woman aged 45-59 years with active or convalescent COVID-19. Written as DNA, the CDR3 is TGTGCCAGCAGGGGACCGGGACAGGTGGACGAGCAGTACTTC. It encodes CASRGPGQVDEQYF.